This record looks at one TCR beta chain sequence and its context. The sample originates from a study of T cells in Graves' hyperthyroidism and ophthalmopathy. Researchers amplified the TCR beta CDR3 regions from RNA transcripts. HTBI primers were used for first-round RT-PCR of the TCR CDR3. MiXCR, applied by TCRdb to the multiplex PCR reads, yields one record per CDR3 protein. Here the sample spans about 700,000 distinct CDR3 sequences, 45% being singletons. With V trimmed by 5 bases and J by 3 bases, 5 bases remained unmatched. Germline CDR1 ENHRY, CDR2 SYGVKD. The CDR3 extends over 14 amino acids. The chain employs TRBV10-3 and TRBJ2-5; 8 bases line up with TRBD1. The sequencing input was peripheral blood or thyroid tissue (not recorded which). The source is an adult man with Graves' disease, either hyperthyroidism or ophthalmopathy (not recorded which). As DNA, the CDR3 is TGTGCCATCAGTCAAGGACAGGGAGAAGAGACCCAGTACTTC. This codes for CAISQGQGEETQYF.